Shown below are 21 T cell receptor beta chains from a single sample sequenced in a study of vaccination and CD4 T cells after COVID-19 (dated 2022 in TCRdb). Reading the label with the study, this specimen's treatment or condition is: roughly ten-day PBMC culture with coronavirus spike peptide pools or control peptides (ViraFEST assay). The library came from PCR. Sequencer: Illumina iSeq 100. DNA from cultured CD4+ T cells underwent TCR sequencing with the Oncomine TCR Beta short-read assay at the Johns Hopkins FTIC core. TCRdb trimmed public reads at Q25 via fastp, called clones via MiXCR and kept in-frame beta chains. Rows with a matching CDR3 protein are joined into one entry that keeps the most common DNA and genes. A total of around 25,000 distinct CDR3 sequences appear in this sample, roughly 39% of them only once. The ten biggest clones cover about 7% of the sample. Their antigens are not known.

Sequenced input: CD4+ T cells from blood, cultured in vitro. The receptors were gathered from a human donor who had recovered from COVID-19.

The chain combines TRBV5-1 with TRBJ2-5, with no clear D. Germline assignment: CDR1 SGHRS and CDR2 YFSETQ. V lost 0 bases and J lost 5, with 11 bases in between. The CDR3 totals 14 residues. The CDR3, as DNA: TGCGCCAGCAGCTTGGCGGGCCTGGGGGAGACCCAGTACTTC. This encodes CASSLAGLGETQYF.

This chain joins TRBV28 and TRBJ1-6, with 9 bases identical to TRBD1. The CDR3 sequence is 13 residues long. CDR1 and CDR2 from the germline V gene are MDHEN and SYDVKM. The junction had 6 bases not matched to a gene; V was cut back by 10 bases and J by 8 bases. CDR3 region: CATRTGVDSPLHF. The CDR3 DNA is TGTGCCACCAGGACAGGGGTGGATTCACCCCTCCACTTT.

In the case of this clonotype: It may be a read error: a sequence one base away is much more abundant. The chain employs TRBV20-1 and TRBJ1-2; D gene unclear. This CDR3 region has 11 residues. The germline V gene has CDR1 DFQATT and CDR2 SNEGSKA (reference sequence). V gave up 4 bases and J gave up 0 bases, with 3 bases separating them. CDR3 in amino acids: CSANTNYGYTF. CDR3 DNA sequence: TGCAGTGCTAATACTAACTATGGCTACACCTTC.

The rearrangement joins TRBV25-1 to TRBJ2-7, with D unclear. The CDR3 extends over 13 amino acids. Trimming cost V 6 bases and J 2 bases, with 11 bases left between them. CDR1 is MGHDK, CDR2 SYGVNS, per germline. The chain's CDR3 is CASSQVTTYEQYF. The CDR3 DNA reads as TGTGCCAGCAGCCAGGTTACTACCTACGAGCAGTACTTC.

The V call is TRBV20-1, the J call TRBJ2-5; TRBD1 is a possible D gene (6 bases). CDR1 is DFQATT, CDR2 SNEGSKA, per germline (reference sequence). Trimming stripped 6 bases from V and 0 bases from J, with 14 bases between. The CDR3 spans 14 residues. CDR3 residues: CSASGQGYQETQYF. The CDR3, as DNA: TGCAGTGCCAGCGGTCAGGGGTACCAAGAGACCCAGTACTTC.

The V and J genes are TRBV6-1 and TRBJ2-7, with 7 bases aligning to TRBD1. The J segment lost 12 bases and the V segment lost 2 bases, leaving 7 bases of the junction unmatched. Germline CDR1 and CDR2: MNHNS and SASEGT. CDR3 length: 12 residues. CDR3 bases: TGTGCCAGCAGTGAAAAGCTGGCAGGGGGGTACTTC. The encoded protein is CASSEKLAGGYF.

The sample holds a few counts of this clonotype. CDR3 region: CASSLEGLGDYGYTF. The CDR3 region has the DNA TGTGCCAGCAGTTTAGAAGGTTTAGGGGACTATGGCTACACCTTC. The chain combines TRBV28 with TRBJ1-2, with D perhaps matching TRBD1 (5 bases). Trimming left V 2 bases short and J 3 bases short, with 13 bases between. The CDR3 totals 15 residues. CDR1 MDHEN and CDR2 SYDVKM come from the germline V gene.

The chain combines TRBV5-5 with TRBJ2-2; TRBD1 matches at 8 bases. Germline CDR1 is SGHKS and CDR2 is YYEKEE (reference sequence). V lost 7 bases and J lost 5; bases outside the gene matches: 10. The CDR3 contains 15 residues. This CDR3 is CASQGARGGTGELFF. CDR3 sequence (DNA): TGTGCCAGCCAGGGGGCGCGGGGAGGAACCGGGGAGCTGTTTTTT.

The chain recombines TRBV7-9 with TRBJ1-1; D remains ambiguous. CDR3 length: 15 residues. Germline V gene lookup returns CDR1 SEHNR and CDR2 FQNEAQ (reference sequence). Trimming left V 3 bases short and J 3 bases short, with 14 bases between. Written as DNA, the CDR3 is TGTGCCAGCAGCTTGGACCAGCTTTCGTACACTGAAGCTTTCTTT. This encodes CASSLDQLSYTEAFF. Variable domain in full (rest from reference TRBV7-9 and TRBJ1-1): DTGVSQNPRHKITKRGQNVTFRCDPISEHNRLYWYRQTLGQGPEFLTYFQNEAQLEKSRLLSDRFSAERPKGSFSTLEIQRTEQGDSAMYLCASSLDQLSYTEAFFGQGTRLTVV.

This chain joins TRBV27 and TRBJ2-3; D might be TRBD1 (6 bases). This CDR3 spans 17 amino acids. Between the trimmed V and J ends, which lost 3 bases and 0 bases, there was a span of 16 bases. Germline V gives CDR1 MNHEY, CDR2 SMNVEV (reference sequence). CDR3 sequence (DNA): TGTGCCAGCAGTTTCCACGCAGGGGTCCTTAGCACAGATACGCAGTATTTT. Protein product: CASSFHAGVLSTDTQYF.

CDR3 loop: CASTTTDLSNQPQHF. The CDR3 nucleotides read TGTGCCAGCACAACGACAGACCTTAGCAATCAGCCCCAGCATTTT. The chain joins TRBV28 to TRBJ1-5, with TRBD1 as a possible D gene (5 bases). CDR1 and CDR2 from the germline V gene are MDHEN and SYDVKM. Between the trimmed V and J ends, which lost 7 bases and 0 bases, there was a span of 13 bases. This CDR3 has 15 residues.

This clonotype has only a few counts. The V call is TRBV20-1, the J call TRBJ1-5; TRBD1 might be the D (5 bases). CDR3 length equals 15 residues. Germline assignment: CDR1 DFQATT and CDR2 SNEGSKA (reference sequence). The V end was cut by 0 bases, the J end by 0 bases, with 9 bases between. CDR3 DNA sequence: TGCAGTGCTAGAGATGGGACGGTTAGCAATCAGCCCCAGCATTTT. Translation: CSARDGTVSNQPQHF.

This clonotype was found a few times. The rearrangement uses TRBV7-6 and TRBJ1-2; D is possibly TRBD1 (5 bases). This CDR3 region has 14 residues. Germline lookup yields CDR1 SGHVS and CDR2 FNYEAQ. Between the trimmed V and J ends, which lost 5 bases and 4 bases, there was a span of 14 bases. The CDR3 DNA is TGTGCCAGCAGCGTAGAGCCGAGGGGCTATGGCTACACCTTC. This gives the protein CASSVEPRGYGYTF.

This clonotype has just a few counts. The chain links TRBV27 to TRBJ2-1; 9 bases fit TRBD2. The V segment lost 2 bases and the J segment 5 bases; nucleotides outside the gene matches: 7. CDR3 length: 16 residues. Germline CDR1 MNHEY, CDR2 SMNVEV (reference sequence). The CDR3 reads CASSLRSGRTNNEQFF. CDR3 sequence (DNA): TGTGCCAGCAGTTTAAGGAGCGGGAGGACTAACAATGAGCAGTTCTTC.

The J gene is TRBJ2-7, the V gene TRBV10-3, with 11 bases lining up with TRBD2. The V segment lost 6 bases and the J segment 6 bases; nucleotides outside the gene matches: 7. CDR1 and CDR2 from the germline V gene are ENHRY and SYGVKD. This CDR3 spans 14 amino acids. The CDR3: CAIREGLAVAEQYF. As DNA, the CDR3 is TGTGCCATCAGGGAGGGACTAGCGGTTGCCGAGCAGTACTTC.

This clonotype has a handful of counts. This chain uses TRBV2 with TRBJ2-7; D gene ambiguous. CDR1 SNHLY and CDR2 FYNNEI come from the germline V gene. V dropped 2 bases and J dropped 4 bases, with 12 bases sitting between them. The CDR3 totals 14 residues. This CDR3 is CASSETPGRYEQYF. The DNA of the CDR3 is TGTGCCAGCAGTGAAACGCCAGGAAGGTACGAGCAGTACTTC.

This sequence joins TRBV5-1 and TRBJ1-5, with D perhaps matching TRBD1 (5 bases). The CDR3 runs 15 residues. Looked up from germline, CDR1 is SGHRS and CDR2 is YFSETQ. The V end was cut by 4 bases, the J end by 1 base, with 12 bases between. CDR3 loop: CASSPEGRSNQPQHF. In nucleotides, the CDR3 is TGCGCCAGCAGCCCCGAGGGACGGAGCAATCAGCCCCAGCATTTT.

This clonotype appeared a few times. The chain employs TRBV19 and TRBJ1-2; 12 bases line up with TRBD1. The CDR3 has 17 amino acids. Per the germline V gene, CDR1 is LNHDA and CDR2 is SQIVND (reference sequence). V trimming: 8 bases; J trimming: 8 bases; junction bases outside the gene matches: 18. DNA of the CDR3: TGTGCCAGTGGATCCGGGACAGGGGGCGCAAGGAATGGAGGCTACACCTTC. Translated: CASGSGTGGARNGGYTF.

This clonotype was picked up a small number of times. The genes are TRBV19 and TRBJ1-2; 7 bases agree with TRBD1. This CDR3 comprises 16 residues. Germline-derived CDR1 and CDR2 are LNHDA and SQIVND (reference sequence). V lost 6 bases, J lost 8 bases, and 18 bases stayed unmatched. CDR3 DNA sequence: TGTGCCAGTAGCCCTCCGCTGTGGGGACAGACTAAAGGCTACACCTTC. The encoded protein is CASSPPLWGQTKGYTF.

This clonotype was counted a few times. The gene calls are TRBV7-2 and TRBJ2-7, with no clear D. Germline CDR1 and CDR2: SGHTA and FQGNSA. This CDR3 has 11 residues. V was trimmed by 5 bases and J by 1 base, leaving 3 bases between them. The CDR3 loop is CASSNSYEQYF. DNA of the CDR3: TGTGCCAGCAGCAATTCCTACGAGCAGTACTTC.

The gene calls are TRBV28 and TRBJ2-2; D possibly corresponds to TRBD2 (5 bases). Trimming took off 6 bases at V and 2 bases at J, with 13 bases between the two ends. The CDR3 runs 15 residues. The germline V gene has CDR1 MDHEN and CDR2 SYDVKM. CDR3 DNA sequence: TGTGCCAGCAGAGGAGGCAGCCTCAACACCGGGGAGCTGTTTTTT. As protein: CASRGGSLNTGELFF.